The 31 T cell receptor beta chains in this list originate from one sample, sequenced in a study of cytomegalovirus exposure and HLA in healthy donors. It was with 60 Vbeta and 13 Jbeta primers that the PCR ran. The protocol was immunoSEQ multiplex PCR, while the TCRdb copy is restricted to in-frame clones and leaves out a portion. The sample holds a few hundred thousand clones, more than 60% seen once. The sample was PBMCs. Every receptor here comes from a man aged 35-49 years in good health and CMV-seronegative.

This chain uses TRBV5-6 with TRBJ1-1, with D possibly being TRBD1 (6 bases). There are 15 residues in the CDR3. Germline assignment: CDR1 SGHDT and CDR2 YYEEEE. V lost 4 bases, J lost 2 bases, and 15 bases lay in between. In DNA, the CDR3 is TGTGCCAGCAGCCGGTGGACAGCGACTAACACTGAAGCTTTCTTT. Translating it yields CASSRWTATNTEAFF.

The V and J genes are TRBV5-4 and TRBJ2-5, with 7 bases aligning to TRBD2. The CDR3 length is 15 residues. J gave up 5 bases and V 2 bases, and 9 bases lay outside the gene matches. The germline V gene has CDR1 SGHNT and CDR2 YYREEE (reference sequence). The CDR3 coding sequence is TGTGCCAGCAGCTTCTCCAAAGCGGGGAGGGAGACCCAGTACTTC. Translating it yields CASSFSKAGRETQYF.

The rearrangement links TRBV5-1 to TRBJ2-1; 9 bases fit TRBD2. The CDR3 length is 15 residues. V shed 2 bases, J shed 0 bases, and the junction held 0 bases outside the gene matches. Germline assignment: CDR1 SGHRS and CDR2 YFSETQ. CDR3 DNA sequence: TGCGCCAGCAGCTTTAGCGGGAGCTCCTACAATGAGCAGTTCTTC. Its protein is CASSFSGSSYNEQFF.

The chain combines TRBV27 with TRBJ2-1, with 7 bases fitting TRBD2. The germline V gene encodes CDR1 MNHEY and CDR2 SMNVEV (reference sequence). This CDR3 region has 14 residues. V shed 5 bases and J 6 bases; nucleotides not matched to a gene: 7. The CDR3 DNA follows: TGTGCCAGCAGTGTGGGCGGGAGTGTCAATGAGCAGTTCTTC. It encodes CASSVGGSVNEQFF.

The chain is built from TRBV13 and TRBJ2-1; D unclear. The ends were cut back, 3 bases at V and 6 bases at J, with 12 bases in the middle. Germline V CDR1 and CDR2: PRHDT, FYEKMQ (reference sequence). The CDR3 consists of 14 residues. Here the CDR3 reads CASSLGRGSNEQFF. CDR3 coding DNA: TGTGCCAGCAGCTTGGGTAGAGGTAGCAATGAGCAGTTCTTC.

Details on this clone: This specimen includes other DNA sequences encoding the same CDR3. The chain recombines TRBV4-1 with TRBJ2-1, with 11 positions matching TRBD2. V gave up 8 bases and J gave up 6 bases; unmatched junction bases: 6. CDR1 and CDR2 (germline): MGHRA, YSYEKL. The CDR3 runs to 14 residues. The CDR3, as DNA: TGCGCCAGCGCGACTAGCGGGGACTTCAATGAGCAGTTCTTC. Translating it yields CASATSGDFNEQFF.

The chain joins TRBV28 to TRBJ2-7; 8 nucleotides align to TRBD1. Germline V gives CDR1 MDHEN, CDR2 SYDVKM. After removal of 10 bases from V and 0 bases from J, the junction contained 8 bases not matched to a gene. The CDR3 covers 14 residues. The CDR3 bases are TGTGCCACCGGAGGGACAGGCCGCTCCTACGAGCAGTACTTC. This codes for CATGGTGRSYEQYF.

The CDR3, as DNA: TGTGCCAGCAGCTTCGGGGAGGGTTTGAACACTGAAGCTTTCTTT. This gives the protein CASSFGEGLNTEAFF. The rearrangement uses TRBV7-9 and TRBJ1-1; D is uncertain. This CDR3 contains 15 residues. V was shortened by 3 bases and J by 0 bases, with 11 bases between the two germline ends. CDR1 is SEHNR and CDR2 is FQNEAQ in the germline V gene (reference sequence).

The chain combines TRBV6-1 with TRBJ1-1; D is possibly TRBD1 (5 bases). Trimming left V 0 bases short and J 3 bases short, with 20 bases between. CDR1 MNHNS and CDR2 SASEGT come from the germline V gene. CDR3 length equals 18 residues. The CDR3 region is CASSEAGPFRAGDTEAFF. The DNA for the CDR3 is TGTGCCAGCAGTGAAGCGGGCCCCTTCAGGGCTGGAGACACTGAAGCTTTCTTT.

This sequence joins TRBV7-8 and TRBJ1-1; 8 bases are a match to TRBD1. Germline CDR1 SGHVS, CDR2 FQNEAQ. This CDR3 comprises 14 residues. Unmatched junction bases numbered 3, after V lost 5 bases and J lost 1 base. Written as DNA, the CDR3 is TGTGCCAGCAGCACCGGGACAGGGAACACTGAAGCTTTCTTT. The encoded protein is CASSTGTGNTEAFF.

DNA for the CDR3: TGTGCCAGCAGCGTAGGGCAACCCCACGTCTCTGGAAACACCATATATTTT. This encodes CASSVGQPHVSGNTIYF. The chain joins TRBV9 to TRBJ1-3; unclear D gene. The CDR3 is made up of 17 amino acids. Trimming pared 0 bases from V and 0 bases from J, leaving 13 bases between. Germline V gene lookup returns CDR1 SGDLS and CDR2 YYNGEE. Supplemented by reference TRBV9 and TRBJ1-3, the full variable domain reads DSGVTQTPKHLITATGQRVTLRCSPRSGDLSVYWYQQSLDQGLQFLIQYYNGEERAKGNILERFSAQQFPDLHSELNLSSLELGDSALYFCASSVGQPHVSGNTIYFGEGSWLTVV.

The gene calls are TRBV5-1 and TRBJ2-2; 9 nucleotides agree with TRBD1. CDR1 is SGHRS and CDR2 is YFSETQ in the germline V gene. This CDR3 region has 14 residues. V lost 9 bases to trimming and J lost 4 bases; unmatched junction nucleotides: 7. The CDR3 bases are TGCGCCACAGGACAGGGGTTGATCACCGGGGAGCTGTTTTTT. Its translation is CATGQGLITGELFF.

CDR3 DNA sequence: TGTGCCAGCAGCCAGGCTCCCGCCGGGGAGCTGTTTTTT. Its translation is CASSQAPAGELFF. The rearrangement joins TRBV4-2 to TRBJ2-2, with unresolved D. CDR3 size: 13 residues. The V gene lost 3 bases and the J gene lost 6 bases, with 8 bases spanning the gap. Per the germline V gene, CDR1 is LGHNA and CDR2 is YNFKEQ.

This clone was seen a handful of times. This chain joins TRBV27 and TRBJ1-3; D might be TRBD1 (6 bases). V dropped 0 bases and J dropped 0 bases, with 9 bases sitting between them. The CDR3 length is 16 residues. Germline V gene lookup returns CDR1 MNHEY and CDR2 SMNVEV (reference sequence). DNA for the CDR3: TGTGCCAGCAGTTTATCGGGGGCTTTCTCTGGAAACACCATATATTTT. Translating gives CASSLSGAFSGNTIYF.

The V gene is TRBV6-1, the J gene TRBJ1-3; weak D call: TRBD1 (5 bases). The CDR3 is 15 residues long. Germline V CDR1 and CDR2: MNHNS, SASEGT. Between the trimmed V and J ends, which lost 6 bases and 0 bases, there was a span of 12 bases. CDR3 sequence reads: CASSRDSLSGNTIYF. The CDR3, as DNA: TGTGCCAGCAGCCGAGACAGCCTCTCTGGAAACACCATATATTTT.

This chain links TRBV5-1 with TRBJ2-5; perhaps TRBD1 as D (5 bases). V was trimmed by 0 bases and J by 2 bases, leaving 8 bases between them. The CDR3 length is 14 residues. Germline V gene lookup returns CDR1 SGHRS and CDR2 YFSETQ. This CDR3 is CASSLVGQQETQYF. Here the CDR3 DNA reads TGCGCCAGCAGCTTGGTTGGACAACAAGAGACCCAGTACTTC.

The chain joins TRBV28 to TRBJ2-7; D gene uncertain. V shed 1 base and J shed 6 bases, with 7 bases lying between them. CDR3 length: 12 residues. Germline CDR1 MDHEN, CDR2 SYDVKM. CDR3 residues: CASSLYGVEQYF. The CDR3 DNA sequence: TGTGCCAGCAGTTTATACGGAGTCGAGCAGTACTTC. The full variable domain, rest sourced from reference TRBV28 and TRBJ2-7, is DVKVTQSSRYLVKRTGEKVFLECVQDMDHENMFWYRQDPGLGLRLIYFSYDVKMKEKGDIPEGYSVSREKKERFSLILESASTNQTSMYLCASSLYGVEQYFGPGTRLTVT.

V gene TRBV2 combines with J gene TRBJ1-1; 7 positions agree with TRBD1. The ends lost 6 bases at V and 1 base at J; junction bases unmatched: 5. The CDR3 loop spans 14 amino acids. Germline V gene sequence: CDR1 SNHLY, CDR2 FYNNEI. The CDR3 loop is CASRGGQTNTEAFF. As DNA, the CDR3 is TGTGCCAGCAGGGGGGGACAGACGAACACTGAAGCTTTCTTT.

This clone was counted between two and nine times. The chain couples TRBV5-1 to TRBJ1-1; D might be TRBD1 (6 bases). Germline V gene data show CDR1 as SGHRS and CDR2 as YFSETQ. CDR3 size: 15 residues. The V end was cut by 5 bases, the J end by 2 bases, with 16 bases between. The CDR3 DNA reads TGCGCCAGCAGACTTACTACAGGGTCTAACACTGAAGCTTTCTTT. It encodes CASRLTTGSNTEAFF.

This chain links TRBV7-9 with TRBJ2-7; TRBD2 matches at 8 bases. The germline V gene has CDR1 SEHNR and CDR2 FQNEAQ (reference sequence). With 0 bases clipped from V and 4 bases from J, the junction kept 8 bases outside the gene matches. This CDR3 has 16 residues. CDR3 nucleotides: TGTGCCAGCAGCTTAGCCTTTCCGGGAGGGCCGTACGAGCAGTACTTC. Amino acid sequence: CASSLAFPGGPYEQYF.

Only a few counts were recorded for this clone. The chain couples TRBV9 to TRBJ1-2, with unresolved D. This CDR3 region has 14 residues. In germline, CDR1 is SGDLS, CDR2 YYNGEE. Trimming removed 6 bases from V and 2 bases from J, with 14 bases in between. CDR3: CASTNPGKNYGYTF. The CDR3 DNA reads as TGTGCCAGCACTAACCCCGGGAAGAACTATGGCTACACCTTC.

The CDR3 protein is CASSAGHPGELFF. CDR3 nucleotide sequence: TGTGCCAGCAGCGCAGGACACCCCGGGGAGCTGTTTTTT. The rearrangement joins TRBV6-5 to TRBJ2-2, with a tentative D call TRBD1 (5 bases). The ends were cut back, 6 bases at V and 6 bases at J, with 11 bases in the middle. The CDR3 is 13 amino acids. Germline lookup yields CDR1 MNHEY and CDR2 SVGAGI.

This clone appeared once. The CDR3 DNA reads TGTGCCAGCCGGGGACTCTCCTCTGGAAACACCATATATTTT. Translation: CASRGLSSGNTIYF. The V and J genes are TRBV7-2 and TRBJ1-3; D may be TRBD1 (5 bases). The CDR3 runs to 14 residues. Germline lookup yields CDR1 SGHTA and CDR2 FQGNSA. V lost 8 bases, J lost 0 bases, and 11 bases lay in between.

In this sample, this clone turned up once. This chain links TRBV4-2 with TRBJ2-1, with 8 bases fitting TRBD2. Germline-derived CDR1 and CDR2 are LGHNA and YNFKEQ. CDR3 length: 16 amino acids. Losses at the gene ends were 3 bases for V and 9 bases for J; bases not matched to a gene: 13. This CDR3 reads CASSQSSGRVTGEQFF. CDR3 nucleotide sequence: TGTGCCAGCAGCCAGAGCAGCGGGAGAGTCACCGGTGAGCAGTTCTTC.

This rearrangement joins TRBV28 to TRBJ2-3; TRBD2 matches at 9 bases. The CDR3 length is 17 residues. Germline CDR1 is MDHEN and CDR2 is SYDVKM. Trimming at V came to 6 bases and at J to 0 bases, leaving 10 bases not matched to a gene. DNA for the CDR3: TGTGCCAGCAGGTTACTTAGCGGGAGAGGGAGCACAGATACGCAGTATTTT. This translates into CASRLLSGRGSTDTQYF.

This chain joins TRBV9 and TRBJ1-1; 10 positions match TRBD1. The CDR3 loop spans 17 amino acids. Germline loops: CDR1 SGDLS, CDR2 YYNGEE. V was pared by 0 bases and J by 5 bases, with 10 bases of the junction left unmatched. As DNA, the CDR3 is TGTGCCAGCAGCGTAGAGGGGACAGGGGCGTGGGTGACTGAAGCTTTCTTT. Its protein product is CASSVEGTGAWVTEAFF.

The chain has TRBV5-6 and TRBJ2-3; 7 bases match TRBD2. This CDR3 comprises 14 residues. J gave up 3 bases and V 2 bases, and 3 bases lay outside the gene matches. Germline V gene data show CDR1 as SGHDT and CDR2 as YYEEEE. In DNA form, the CDR3 reads TGTGCCAGCAGCTTTCAAGCGGGAACAGATACGCAGTATTTT. This translates into CASSFQAGTDTQYF.

The chain employs TRBV27 and TRBJ1-5; D ambiguous. CDR1 and CDR2 from the germline V gene are MNHEY and SMNVEV (reference sequence). V lost 5 bases, J lost 6 bases, and 8 bases lay in between. The CDR3 sequence is 12 residues long. Here the CDR3 reads CASSPGSQPQHF. The CDR3, as DNA: TGTGCCAGCAGTCCTGGCAGTCAGCCCCAGCATTTT.

This chain uses TRBV4-1 with TRBJ2-7, with a weak D call TRBD1 (5 bases). The germline V and J ends were trimmed by 0 bases and 12 bases, with 15 bases remaining between them. The CDR3 runs 13 residues. Germline V CDR1 and CDR2: MGHRA, YSYEKL. The CDR3 DNA reads as TGCGCCAGCAGCCAAGATCCCACAGGCTTGCCGTACTTC. Translation: CASSQDPTGLPYF.

The gene calls are TRBV15 and TRBJ2-7; 7 nucleotides line up with TRBD1. Unmatched junction bases numbered 8, after V lost 0 bases and J lost 3 bases. The CDR3 spans 16 residues. Looked up from germline, CDR1 is LNHNV and CDR2 is YYDKDF (reference sequence). The CDR3 nucleotides read TGTGCCACCAGCAGAGATCGGACAGGACGGGGCTACGAGCAGTACTTC. This encodes CATSRDRTGRGYEQYF.

This clone was seen a single time. The genes are TRBV7-9 and TRBJ2-5; 7 positions match TRBD1. V lost 4 bases, J lost 5 bases, and 7 bases stayed unmatched. CDR1 and CDR2 (germline): SEHNR, FQNEAQ (reference sequence). This CDR3 region has 14 residues. The CDR3 sequence: CASSSAGGVETQYF. For the CDR3, the DNA is TGTGCCAGCAGCTCTGCAGGGGGAGTTGAGACCCAGTACTTC.